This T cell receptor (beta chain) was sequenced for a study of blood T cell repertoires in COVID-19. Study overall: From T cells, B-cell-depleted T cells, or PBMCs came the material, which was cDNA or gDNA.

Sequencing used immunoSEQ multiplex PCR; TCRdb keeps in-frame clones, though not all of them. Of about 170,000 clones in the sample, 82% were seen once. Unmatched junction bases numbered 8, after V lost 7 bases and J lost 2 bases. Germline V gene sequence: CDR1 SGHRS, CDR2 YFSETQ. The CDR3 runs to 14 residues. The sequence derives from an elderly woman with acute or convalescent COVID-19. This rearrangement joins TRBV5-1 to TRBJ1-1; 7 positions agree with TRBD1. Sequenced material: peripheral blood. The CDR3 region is CASHTGQINTEAFF. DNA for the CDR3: TGCGCCAGCCACACGGGACAGATAAACACTGAAGCTTTCTTT.